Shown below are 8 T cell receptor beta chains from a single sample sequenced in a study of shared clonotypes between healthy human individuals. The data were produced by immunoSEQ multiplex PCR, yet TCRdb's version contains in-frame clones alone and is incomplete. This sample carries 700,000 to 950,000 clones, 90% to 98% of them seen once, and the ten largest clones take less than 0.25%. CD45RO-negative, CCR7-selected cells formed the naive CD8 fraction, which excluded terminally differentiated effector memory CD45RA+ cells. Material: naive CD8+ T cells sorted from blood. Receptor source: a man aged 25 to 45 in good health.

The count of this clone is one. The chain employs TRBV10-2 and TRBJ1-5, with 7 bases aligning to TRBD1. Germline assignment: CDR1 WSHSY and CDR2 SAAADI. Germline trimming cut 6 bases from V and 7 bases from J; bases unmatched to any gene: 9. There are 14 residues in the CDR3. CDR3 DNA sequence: TGCGCCAGCAGACAGGGACAGAACTTACAGCCCCAGCATTTT. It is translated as CASRQGQNLQPQHF.

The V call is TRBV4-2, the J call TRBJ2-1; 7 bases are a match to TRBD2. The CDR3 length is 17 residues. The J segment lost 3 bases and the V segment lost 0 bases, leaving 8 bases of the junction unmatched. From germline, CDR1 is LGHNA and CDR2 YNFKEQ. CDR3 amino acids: CASSQEAGSGRYNEQFF. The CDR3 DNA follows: TGTGCCAGCAGCCAAGAGGCCGGTAGCGGGCGCTACAATGAGCAGTTCTTC.

The CDR3 DNA reads TGTGCCAGCAGTGGCTTACTAGCGAGTTACACAGATACGCAGTATTTT. As protein: CASSGLLASYTDTQYF. V and J are TRBV25-1 and TRBJ2-3, with TRBD2 matching 7 bases. The CDR3 has 16 residues. Germline V CDR1 and CDR2: MGHDK, SYGVNS. Unmatched junction bases numbered 9, after V lost 4 bases and J lost 2 bases.

The CDR3, as DNA: TGTGCCAGCAGCTTATCTAGGACTGCCCGAAACAATGAGCAGTTCTTC. This sequence encodes CASSLSRTARNNEQFF. V usage is TRBV7-9 and J usage is TRBJ2-1, with a tentative D call TRBD2 (5 bases). Germline V lookup: CDR1 SEHNR, CDR2 FQNEAQ (reference sequence). This CDR3 has 16 residues. V dropped 2 bases and J dropped 5 bases, with 16 bases sitting between them.

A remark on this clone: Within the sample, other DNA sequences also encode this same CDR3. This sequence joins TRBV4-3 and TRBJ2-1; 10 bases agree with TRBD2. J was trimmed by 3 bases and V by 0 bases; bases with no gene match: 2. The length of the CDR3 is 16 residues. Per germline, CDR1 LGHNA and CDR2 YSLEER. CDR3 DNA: TGCGCCAGCAGCCAAGAGGCTAGCGGGAGCTACAATGAGCAGTTCTTC. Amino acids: CASSQEASGSYNEQFF.

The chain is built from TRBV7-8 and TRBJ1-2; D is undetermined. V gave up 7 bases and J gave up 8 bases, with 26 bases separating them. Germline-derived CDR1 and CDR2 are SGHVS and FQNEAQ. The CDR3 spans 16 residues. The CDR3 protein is CASKRHDVAEFHGYTF. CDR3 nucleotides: TGTGCCAGCAAACGACACGACGTCGCGGAATTTCACGGCTACACCTTC.

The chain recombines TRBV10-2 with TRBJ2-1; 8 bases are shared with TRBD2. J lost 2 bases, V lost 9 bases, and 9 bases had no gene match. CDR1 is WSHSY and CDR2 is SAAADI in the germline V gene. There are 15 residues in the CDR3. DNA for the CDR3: TGCGCCAGTCGTGAGAGTAGCGGGACCTACAATGAGCAGTTCTTC. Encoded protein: CASRESSGTYNEQFF.

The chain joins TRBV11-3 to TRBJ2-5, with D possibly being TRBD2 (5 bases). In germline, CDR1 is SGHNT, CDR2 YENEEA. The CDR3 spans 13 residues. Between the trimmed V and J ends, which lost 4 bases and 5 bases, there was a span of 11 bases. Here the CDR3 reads CASSWTLSETQYF. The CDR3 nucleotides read TGTGCCAGCAGCTGGACTTTATCGGAGACCCAGTACTTC.